This TCR beta chain was documented in a study of cytomegalovirus exposure and HLA in healthy donors. The PCR was carried out with 60 Vbeta primers and 13 Jbeta primers. The repertoire was sequenced with immunoSEQ multiplex PCR; TCRdb's copy has only in-frame clones and lacks some. The sample holds 150,000 to 200,000 clones, more than 70% seen once. Regarding this clone: What it recognizes is unknown.

Trimming cost V 4 bases and J 1 base; bases outside gene matches: 9. The germline CDR1 and CDR2 sequences are SGDLS and YYNGEE. The CDR3 covers 17 residues. Findings and limits, study-wide: The study labeled fewer than 200 TCR beta chains cytomegalovirus-associated.

Sequences were obtained from PBMCs. The chain carries TRBV9 and TRBJ2-2; TRBD1 aligns across 8 bases. The TCR originated in a woman aged 40 to 50 in good health and CMV-seronegative. This chain's CDR3 is CASSYSSGTGNTGELFF. The CDR3 region has the DNA TGTGCCAGCAGCTACTCATCCGGGACAGGGAACACCGGGGAGCTGTTTTTT. The full variable domain, with the rest looked up from reference TRBV9 and TRBJ2-2, is DSGVTQTPKHLITATGQRVTLRCSPRSGDLSVYWYQQSLDQGLQFLIQYYNGEERAKGNILERFSAQQFPDLHSELNLSSLELGDSALYFCASSYSSGTGNTGELFFGEGSRLTVL.